One sample yielded the 25 T cell receptor beta chains listed below, sequenced in a study of cytomegalovirus exposure and HLA in healthy donors. The PCR used 60 Vbeta and 13 Jbeta primers. Assay used: immunoSEQ multiplex PCR; TCRdb lists only in-frame clones, some missing. In the table there are 100,000 to 150,000 clones, over 60% of which are singletons. The sequenced sample was PBMCs. The receptors were gathered from a man in his fifties in good health and CMV-seronegative.

This clone was counted once. V and J are TRBV9 and TRBJ1-1; D is unresolved. Per germline, CDR1 SGDLS and CDR2 YYNGEE. V gave up 0 bases and J gave up 3 bases, with 12 bases separating them. The CDR3 has 15 amino acids. The chain's CDR3 is CASSVVDSGDTEAFF. CDR3 bases: TGTGCCAGCAGCGTAGTGGATTCAGGCGACACTGAAGCTTTCTTT.

This chain links TRBV18 with TRBJ1-6; 8 bases agree with TRBD1. CDR3 length: 16 amino acids. The junction had 10 bases not matched to a gene; V was cut back by 3 bases and J by 9 bases. Per the germline V gene, CDR1 is KGHSH and CDR2 is LQKENI. This CDR3 is CASSPEQGVSGSPLHF. In nucleotides, the CDR3 is TGTGCCAGCTCACCGGAACAGGGGGTATCTGGTTCACCCCTCCACTTT.

The V call is TRBV4-1, the J call TRBJ2-1, with 7 bases identical to TRBD2. Unmatched junction bases numbered 5, after V lost 2 bases and J lost 4 bases. Germline lookup yields CDR1 MGHRA and CDR2 YSYEKL. The CDR3 length is 15 residues. The CDR3 region has the DNA TGCGCCAGCAGCCAATGGGGGGAGGGGTACAATGAGCAGTTCTTC. Protein product: CASSQWGEGYNEQFF.

In this sample, this clone turned up once. This chain uses TRBV15 with TRBJ2-2; no reliable D call. The germline V and J ends were trimmed by 0 bases and 0 bases, with 5 bases remaining between them. The CDR3 totals 15 residues. The germline V gene encodes CDR1 LNHNV and CDR2 YYDKDF (reference sequence). As DNA, the CDR3 is TGTGCCACCAGCAGAGATCGGGCGAACACCGGGGAGCTGTTTTTT. Protein product: CATSRDRANTGELFF.

The rearrangement links TRBV5-1 to TRBJ2-7; 11 bases are shared with TRBD1. CDR1 SGHRS and CDR2 YFSETQ come from the germline V gene. CDR3 length equals 15 residues. J gave up 4 bases and V 3 bases, and 6 bases lay outside the gene matches. DNA of the CDR3: TGCGCCAGCAGCTACACCGGGACAGGGGGGTACGAGCAGTACTTC. Translation: CASSYTGTGGYEQYF.

The chain joins TRBV5-5 to TRBJ2-5, with 8 bases aligning to TRBD2. Germline V lookup: CDR1 SGHKS, CDR2 YYEKEE (reference sequence). V was pared by 7 bases and J by 4 bases, with 3 bases of the junction left unmatched. The CDR3 is 12 residues long. As DNA, the CDR3 is TGTGCCAGCGTCCGGGGGGGAGAGACCCAGTACTTC. It is translated as CASVRGGETQYF.

The chain couples TRBV28 to TRBJ1-2; weak D call: TRBD1 (5 bases). With 8 bases removed from V and 5 bases from J, the gap between germline ends came to 21 bases. The CDR3 consists of 15 residues. Germline V gene data show CDR1 as MDHEN and CDR2 as SYDVKM. CDR3 sequence: CASVEVRGGEYGYTF. The CDR3 DNA reads as TGTGCCAGCGTTGAGGTTAGGGGAGGTGAATATGGCTACACCTTC.

V and J are TRBV6-1 and TRBJ1-1; D call uncertain. In germline, CDR1 is MNHNS, CDR2 SASEGT. The CDR3 length is 14 residues. With 6 bases removed from V and 0 bases from J, the gap between germline ends came to 11 bases. The CDR3, as DNA: TGTGCCAGCAGAAACAGTGGGTTGAACACTGAAGCTTTCTTT. Protein sequence: CASRNSGLNTEAFF.

The J gene is TRBJ2-5, the V gene TRBV13; a possible D gene is TRBD1 (6 bases). V gave up 3 bases and J gave up 5 bases, with 16 bases separating them. The length of the CDR3 is 15 residues. The germline V gene encodes CDR1 PRHDT and CDR2 FYEKMQ (reference sequence). CDR3 bases: TGTGCCAGCAGCTTCGCCCAGGGGACCAAGGAGACCCAGTACTTC. Its translation: CASSFAQGTKETQYF. The full variable domain, rest sourced from reference TRBV13 and TRBJ2-5, is AAGVIQSPRHLIKEKRETATLKCYPIPRHDTVYWYQQGPGQDPQFLISFYEKMQSDKGSIPDRFSAQQFSDYHSELNMSSLELGDSALYFCASSFAQGTKETQYFGPGTRLLVL.

This clone occurred a few times. The chain uses TRBV28 and TRBJ2-2; D gene unclear. Trimming shortened V by 11 bases and J by 6 bases, and 25 bases separated the two germline ends. CDR1 is MDHEN and CDR2 is SYDVKM in the germline V gene. This CDR3 contains 16 residues. The CDR3 loop is CAGHLCCGEWPGELFF. DNA for the CDR3: TGTGCCGGGCACCTATGTTGTGGTGAATGGCCCGGGGAGCTGTTTTTT.

The J gene is TRBJ2-5, the V gene TRBV5-6; D unclear. CDR1 and CDR2 (germline): SGHDT, YYEEEE. V lost 0 bases to trimming and J lost 4 bases, with 4 bases between them. This CDR3 has 12 residues. DNA for the CDR3: TGTGCCAGCAGCTTGGTTCTAGAGACCCAGTACTTC. Translating gives CASSLVLETQYF. The full variable domain, in which reference TRBV5-6 and TRBJ2-5 provide the parts outside the CDR3, is DAGVTQSPTHLIKTRGQQVTLRCSPKSGHDTVSWYQQALGQGPQFIFQYYEEEERQRGNFPDRFSGHQFPNYSSELNVNALLLGDSALYLCASSLVLETQYFGPGTRLLVL.

The rearrangement uses TRBV10-3 and TRBJ1-2; possibly TRBD1 for D (6 bases). The CDR3 covers 16 residues. Trimming took 6 bases from V and 8 from J, leaving 25 bases between them. Germline CDR1 and CDR2: ENHRY and SYGVKD. The DNA for the CDR3 is TGTGCCATCAGACGTGATAATCTTGGAGGGAGGGGGGGCTACACCTTC. It specifies CAIRRDNLGGRGGYTF.

The chain combines TRBV4-2 with TRBJ2-5, with 12 bases identical to TRBD1. The junction had 8 bases not matched to a gene; V was cut back by 1 base and J by 5 bases. The CDR3 has 17 amino acids. From germline, CDR1 is LGHNA and CDR2 YNFKEQ. CDR3 coding DNA: TGTGCCAGCAGCCAAGCACTCCCGGGACAGGGGGCGGAGACCCAGTACTTC. Protein: CASSQALPGQGAETQYF.

The sample holds a few counts of this clone. The V and J genes are TRBV11-2 and TRBJ2-3, with a tentative D call TRBD1 (6 bases). Trimming removed 4 bases at V and 4 bases at J, with 12 bases between. The V gene's germline CDR1 is SGHAT and CDR2 FQNNGV. The CDR3 is made up of 14 amino acids. CDR3: CASSSDRFSDTQYF. CDR3 in DNA: TGTGCCAGCAGCTCCGACAGGTTTTCAGATACGCAGTATTTT. The full variable domain, its missing parts supplied by reference TRBV11-2 and TRBJ2-3, is EAGVAQSPRYKIIEKRQSVAFWCNPISGHATLYWYQQILGQGPKLLIQFQNNGVVDDSQLPKDRFSAERLKGVDSTLKIQPAKLEDSAVYLCASSSDRFSDTQYFGPGTRLTVL.

CDR3 coding DNA: TGTGCCAGCAGCGTAGCTGAACCTCAGGAGACCCAGTACTTC. Translated, it gives CASSVAEPQETQYF. The rearrangement uses TRBV9 and TRBJ2-5; no clear D. The CDR3 runs to 14 residues. CDR1 is SGDLS and CDR2 is YYNGEE in the germline V gene. Trimming left V 0 bases short and J 5 bases short, with 11 bases between.

The chain links TRBV18 to TRBJ2-1; weak D call: TRBD1 (5 bases). The V and J ends lost 1 base and 2 bases respectively, with 6 bases between them. Germline CDR1 and CDR2: KGHSH and LQKENI. The CDR3 is 14 amino acids. The CDR3 here is CASSPQGTYNEQFF. The CDR3 bases are TGTGCCAGCTCACCACAGGGGACCTACAATGAGCAGTTCTTC.

V is TRBV2 and J is TRBJ1-6, with D tentatively TRBD1 (5 bases). The CDR3 is 17 residues long. Germline values: CDR1 SNHLY, CDR2 FYNNEI. Trimming removed 3 bases from V and 0 bases from J, with 12 bases in between. CDR3 region: CASSEGGPSSYNSPLHF. DNA of the CDR3: TGTGCCAGCAGTGAGGGGGGTCCGAGCTCCTATAATTCACCCCTCCACTTT.

This clone occurred once. This chain links TRBV7-8 with TRBJ1-6; D unresolved. The CDR3 spans 13 residues. V gave up 5 bases and J gave up 4 bases, with 6 bases separating them. Germline values: CDR1 SGHVS, CDR2 FQNEAQ. The CDR3 sequence is CASSADYNSPLHF. The CDR3 region has the DNA TGTGCCAGCAGCGCAGATTATAATTCACCCCTCCACTTT.

The rearrangement links TRBV5-4 to TRBJ1-2; unclear D gene. From germline, CDR1 is SGHNT and CDR2 YYREEE (reference sequence). The ends were cut back, 4 bases at V and 6 bases at J, with 13 bases in the middle. The CDR3 length is 13 residues. The CDR3 loop reads CASSMSLEDGYTF. CDR3 DNA: TGTGCCAGCAGCATGAGCCTAGAGGATGGCTACACCTTC.

The CDR3 DNA is TGTGCCAGCAGCAATCGCCAAGGGGGCGAAAACTATGGCTACACCTTC. This sequence encodes CASSNRQGGENYGYTF. The chain is built from TRBV7-8 and TRBJ1-2; 7 bases are a match to TRBD1. The V gene end was trimmed by 5 bases and the J gene end by 2 bases; junction bases not matched to a gene: 11. CDR3 size: 16 residues. Germline-derived CDR1 and CDR2 are SGHVS and FQNEAQ.

The V gene is TRBV6-1, the J gene TRBJ1-6; D is unresolved. The CDR3 has 14 residues. V was shortened by 7 bases and J by 0 bases, with 7 bases between the two germline ends. Looked up from germline, CDR1 is MNHNS and CDR2 is SASEGT. In DNA form, the CDR3 reads TGTGCCAGCAATCCAGGCTCCTATAATTCACCCCTCCACTTT. Protein: CASNPGSYNSPLHF.

The chain employs TRBV15 and TRBJ1-5, with 7 positions matching TRBD1. CDR1 LNHNV and CDR2 YYDKDF come from the germline V gene (reference sequence). The CDR3 is made up of 13 amino acids. V shed 4 bases, J shed 7 bases, and the junction held 4 bases outside the gene matches. CDR3 amino acids: CATSTDRPQPQHF. The CDR3, as DNA: TGTGCCACCAGCACGGACAGGCCCCAGCCCCAGCATTTT.

V is TRBV5-1 and J is TRBJ1-3, with 12 bases aligning to TRBD1. This CDR3 region has 17 residues. CDR1 is SGHRS, CDR2 YFSETQ, per germline. J lost 0 bases, V lost 4 bases, and 5 bases had no gene match. CDR3 amino acids: CASSVGTGGGSGNTIYF. The CDR3 nucleotides read TGCGCCAGCAGCGTGGGGACAGGGGGCGGCTCTGGAAACACCATATATTTT.

This chain joins TRBV5-1 and TRBJ2-3; 7 bases map to TRBD2. Germline CDR1 and CDR2: SGHRS and YFSETQ. This CDR3 is built from 17 residues. The V segment lost 5 bases and the J segment 0 bases; nucleotides outside the gene matches: 12. As DNA, the CDR3 is TGCGCCAGCAGGGGCCCCGTACCAGCGGGAAGCACAGATACGCAGTATTTT. Translating it yields CASRGPVPAGSTDTQYF. The full variable domain, with the rest looked up from reference TRBV5-1 and TRBJ2-3, is KAGVTQTPRYLIKTRGQQVTLSCSPISGHRSVSWYQQTPGQGLQFLFEYFSETQRNKGNFPGRFSGRQFSNSRSEMNVSTLELGDSALYLCASRGPVPAGSTDTQYFGPGTRLTVL.

The chain has TRBV28 and TRBJ2-5; 11 positions match TRBD1. This CDR3 has 16 residues. Trimming at V came to 5 bases and at J to 3 bases, leaving 8 bases not matched to a gene. Germline V gene sequence: CDR1 MDHEN, CDR2 SYDVKM. CDR3 in amino acids: CASSPSGQGAEETQYF. CDR3 DNA sequence: TGTGCCAGCAGTCCCTCAGGACAGGGGGCGGAAGAGACCCAGTACTTC. The full variable domain, with the rest looked up from reference TRBV28 and TRBJ2-5, is DVKVTQSSRYLVKRTGEKVFLECVQDMDHENMFWYRQDPGLGLRLIYFSYDVKMKEKGDIPEGYSVSREKKERFSLILESASTNQTSMYLCASSPSGQGAEETQYFGPGTRLLVL.